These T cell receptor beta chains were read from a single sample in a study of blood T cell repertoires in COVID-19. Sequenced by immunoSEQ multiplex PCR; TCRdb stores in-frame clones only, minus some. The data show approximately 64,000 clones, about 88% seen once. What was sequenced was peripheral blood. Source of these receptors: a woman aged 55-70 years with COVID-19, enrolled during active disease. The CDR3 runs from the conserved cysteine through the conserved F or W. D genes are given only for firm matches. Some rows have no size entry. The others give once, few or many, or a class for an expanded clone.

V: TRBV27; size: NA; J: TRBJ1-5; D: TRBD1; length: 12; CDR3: CASGTGNQPQHF; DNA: TGTGCCAGTGGGACAGGCAATCAGCCCCAGCATTTT
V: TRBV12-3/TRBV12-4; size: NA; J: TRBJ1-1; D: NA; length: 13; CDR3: CASSVDTPTEAFF; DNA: TGTGCCAGCAGTGTGGACACCCCCACTGAAGCTTTCTTT
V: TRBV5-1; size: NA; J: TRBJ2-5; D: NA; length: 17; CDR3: CASSWGLVRRRQETQYF; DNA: TGCGCCAGCAGCTGGGGGCTGGTTCGGAGGCGGCAAGAGACCCAGTACTTC
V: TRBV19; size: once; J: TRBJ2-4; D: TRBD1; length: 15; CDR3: CASSVPGGAGNIQYF; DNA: TGTGCCAGTAGTGTTCCAGGGGGCGCTGGAAACATTCAGTACTTC
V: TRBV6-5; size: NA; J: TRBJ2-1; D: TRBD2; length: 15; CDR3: CASSYELAGGGEQFF; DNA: TGTGCCAGCAGTTACGAACTAGCGGGAGGGGGTGAGCAGTTCTTC
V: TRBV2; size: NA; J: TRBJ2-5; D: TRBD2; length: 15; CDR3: CASSEAVGGDETQYF; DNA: TGTGCCAGCAGTGAAGCAGTGGGGGGGGATGAGACCCAGTACTTC
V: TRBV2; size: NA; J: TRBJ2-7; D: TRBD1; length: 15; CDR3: CASSTTDRASYEQYF; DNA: TGTGCCAGCAGTACGACGGACAGGGCTTCCTACGAGCAGTACTTC
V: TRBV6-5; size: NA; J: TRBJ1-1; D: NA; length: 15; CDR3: CASSYSSAGNTEAFF; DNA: TGTGCCAGCAGTTACTCGAGTGCGGGGAACACTGAAGCTTTCTTT
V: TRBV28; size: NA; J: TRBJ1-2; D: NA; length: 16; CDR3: CASSPTGTTSNYGYTF; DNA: TGTGCCAGCAGTCCCACAGGGACTACTTCTAACTATGGCTACACCTTC
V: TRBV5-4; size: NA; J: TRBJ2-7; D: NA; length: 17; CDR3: CASSLGGRSAFPYEQYF; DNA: TGTGCCAGCAGCTTGGGGGGTCGTAGCGCATTTCCCTACGAGCAGTACTTC
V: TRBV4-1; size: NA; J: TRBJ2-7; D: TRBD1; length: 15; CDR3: CASSQQRGTAYEQYF; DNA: TGCGCCAGCAGCCAACAGAGGGGGACAGCCTACGAGCAGTACTTC
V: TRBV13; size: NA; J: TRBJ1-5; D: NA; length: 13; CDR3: CASSLRRDQPQHF; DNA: TGTGCCAGCAGCTTGAGGAGGGATCAGCCCCAGCATTTT
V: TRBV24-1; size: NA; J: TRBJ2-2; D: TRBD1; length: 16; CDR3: CATSDLRQGQAGELFF; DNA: TGTGCCACCAGTGATTTGAGGCAGGGACAGGCCGGGGAGCTGTTTTTT
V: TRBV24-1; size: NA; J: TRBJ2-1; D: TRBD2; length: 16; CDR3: CATSGIASGSSDEQFF; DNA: TGTGCCACCAGTGGTATTGCCAGCGGGAGTTCGGATGAGCAGTTCTTC
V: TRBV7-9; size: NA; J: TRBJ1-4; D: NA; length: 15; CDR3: CASSPPQGRREKLFF; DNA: TGTGCCAGCAGCCCCCCGCAGGGGCGTAGGGAAAAACTGTTTTTT
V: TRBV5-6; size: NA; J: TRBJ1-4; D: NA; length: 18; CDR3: CASSLAAGVGATNEKLFF; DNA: TGTGCCAGCAGCTTGGCCGCAGGGGTAGGGGCAACTAATGAAAAACTGTTTTTT
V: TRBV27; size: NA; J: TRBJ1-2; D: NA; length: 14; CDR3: CASSLEDANYGYTF; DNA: TGTGCCAGCAGTTTGGAGGACGCTAACTATGGCTACACCTTC
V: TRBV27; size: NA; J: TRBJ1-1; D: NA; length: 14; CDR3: CASSAGVSRAEAFF; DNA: TGTGCCAGCAGCGCGGGGGTGTCGAGGGCTGAAGCTTTCTTT
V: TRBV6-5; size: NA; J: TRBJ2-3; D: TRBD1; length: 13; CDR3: CASRSTGADTQYF; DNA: TGTGCCAGCAGATCCACAGGGGCAGATACGCAGTATTTT
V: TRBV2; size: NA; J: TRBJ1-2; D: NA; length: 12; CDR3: CASRDRPYGYTF; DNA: TGTGCCAGCAGGGACAGACCTTATGGCTACACCTTC
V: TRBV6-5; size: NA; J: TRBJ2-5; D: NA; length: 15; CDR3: CASSYSYLARETQYF; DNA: TGTGCCAGCAGTTACTCGTATCTAGCCAGGGAGACCCAGTACTTC
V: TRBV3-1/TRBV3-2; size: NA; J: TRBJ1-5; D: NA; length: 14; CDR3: CASSHTSLGQPQHF; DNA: TGTGCCAGCAGCCATACCTCACTGGGCCAGCCCCAGCATTTT
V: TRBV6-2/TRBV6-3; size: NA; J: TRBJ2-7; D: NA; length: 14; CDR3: CASSYYRVPYEQYF; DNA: TGTGCCAGCAGTTACTACAGGGTCCCCTACGAGCAGTACTTC
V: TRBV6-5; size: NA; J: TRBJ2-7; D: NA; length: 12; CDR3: CASVRGAYEQYF; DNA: TGTGCCAGCGTAAGGGGCGCCTACGAGCAGTACTTC
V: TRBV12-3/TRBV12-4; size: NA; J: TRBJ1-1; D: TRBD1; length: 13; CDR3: CASSRQGATEAFF; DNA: TGTGCCAGCAGTCGACAGGGGGCCACTGAAGCTTTCTTT
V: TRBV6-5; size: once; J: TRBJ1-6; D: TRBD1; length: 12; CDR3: CASSQGVSPLHF; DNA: TGTGCCAGCAGTCAGGGGGTTTCACCCCTCCACTTT
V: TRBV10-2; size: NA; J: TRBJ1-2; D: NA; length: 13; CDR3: CASSEGGVRGYTF; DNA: TGCGCCAGCAGTGAAGGAGGGGTTCGAGGCTACACCTTC
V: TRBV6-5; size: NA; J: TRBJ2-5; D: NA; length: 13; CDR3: CASSSSSEETQYF; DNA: TGTGCCAGCAGCAGTTCTAGCGAAGAGACCCAGTACTTC
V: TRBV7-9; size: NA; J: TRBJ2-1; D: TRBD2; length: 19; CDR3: CASSSKRGGGFSSWWEQFF; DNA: TGTGCCAGCAGCTCTAAGCGGGGGGGAGGTTTTTCATCTTGGTGGGAGCAGTTCTTC
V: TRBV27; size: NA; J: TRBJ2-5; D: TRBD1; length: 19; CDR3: CASSLSLEVRGRDGETQYF; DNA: TGTGCCAGCAGTTTATCGCTGGAAGTAAGGGGGCGAGATGGCGAGACCCAGTACTTC
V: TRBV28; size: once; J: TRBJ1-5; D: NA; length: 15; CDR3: CASSLSSGGNQPQHF; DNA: TGTGCCAGCAGTTTATCGTCAGGGGGCAATCAGCCCCAGCATTTT
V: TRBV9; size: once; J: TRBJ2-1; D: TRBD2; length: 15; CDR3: CASSERLAAYNEQFF; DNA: TGTGCCAGCAGCGAGCGGCTAGCGGCCTACAATGAGCAGTTCTTC
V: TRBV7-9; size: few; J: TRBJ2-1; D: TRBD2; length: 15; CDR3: CASSLVGGGGNEQFF; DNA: TGTGCCAGCAGCTTAGTTGGCGGGGGGGGGAATGAGCAGTTCTTC